This section outlines one T cell receptor beta chain sequence together with its context. This receptor's antigen is unknown. There are no base qualities to consult, and no much larger clone falls within one base. This sample is part of a study of cytomegalovirus exposure and HLA in healthy donors (dated by TCRdb to 2016 to 2017). With respect to the entire study: The 500 to 700 repertoires of the first cohort and the 95 to 150 validation repertoires were produced on the same platform, according to a later analysis. In addition to the first cohort of around 670 subjects, a separate validation cohort of approximately 130 different subjects was used. The study aimed to test whether cataloging public T cell receptors could reveal signatures of past pathogen exposure. To predict cytomegalovirus infection status, the study combined high-throughput TCR immunosequencing, statistical association of individual TCRs with disease status, and machine learning. The paper as a whole reports these results and caveats: In vitro tests confirmed that a few of the cytomegalovirus-associated TCR beta chains recognize cytomegalovirus antigens. Subsequent analysis determined that TCRs grouped into clusters in the first cohort also showed a tendency toward co-occurrence across the approximately 120 validation repertoires, and about 94% of cluster scores exceeded 0. In the study, approximately 150 TCR beta chains were listed as associated with cytomegalovirus. Across donors, most TCR sequences were observed very rarely, whereas some public TCRs were present in many individuals. All 120 or so repertoires were used to score co-occurrence in the validation cohort in a later analysis, because that analysis had no HLA typing for the cohort. According to the authors, the approach could potentially be generalized to other disease states and immunological phenotypes. The classifier was reported to diagnose cytomegalovirus status with high specificity and sensitivity in both the original and validation cohorts.

Donors formed part of the validation cohort, which comprised some 120 subjects and was distinct from the first cohort of 550 to 850 subjects. Library prep was done by the immunoSEQ multiplex PCR assay. In the original analysis: A statistical classification framework was built for diagnosing cytomegalovirus status from the catalog of TCR beta chain sequences. Entries here come from immuneACCESS through TCRdb and include only in-frame sequences with V and J called. Some clones fail to appear in such tables; in the studies checked, an unresolved V gene covers under half of the shortfall, and the cause of the remainder is unknown. From that table come the V and J calls and clone size; the DNA was used to work out D and trimming. This sample comprises about 78,000 clones, 95% to 97% of them detected only once. Jointly, the top ten make up 1.6% of the sample. V and J lose 2 bases and 0 bases, and a span of 14 bases separates them. The CDR3 runs 15 residues from the cysteine to the phenylalanine. The kept DNA is CDR3 alone, 45 bases in frame from the first base. CDR1 and CDR2 are drawn from the germline V gene (reference sequence): GTSNPN, SVGIG.

This receptor was identified in a man between 18 and 29 years old in good health and CMV-seropositive. The source material was PBMCs. This chain is built from TRBV30 and TRBJ2-7, with TRBD1 perhaps the D gene, on 6 matching bases. The DNA sequence follows: TGTGCCTGGAGTTTCGGACAGCGGAGCTCCTACGAGCAGTACTTC. It specifies CAWSFGQRSSYEQYF.